This T cell receptor beta chain is from a study of patients and donors after allogeneic stem cell transplantation. With V trimmed by 10 bases and J by 7 bases, 10 bases remained unmatched. The CDR3 covers 14 residues. In germline, CDR1 is SNHLY, CDR2 FYNNEI. TCRdb redid the calling of the RT-PCR reads with MiXCR, one entry per CDR3 protein. The sample contains approximately 250,000 distinct CDR3 sequences, roughly 13% of which appear only once. The specimen sequenced was blood, either unsorted or a sorted T cell fraction (not recorded which). This receptor was identified in a human donor who was either an allogeneic HSCT recipient or a stem cell or donor lymphocyte infusion donor (not recorded which). It is not recorded whose cells these are; they may come from a transplant donor. J is TRBJ2-1 and V is TRBV2; TRBD2 aligns across 10 bases. The CDR3 sequence: CATLPGLANNEQFF. The CDR3 DNA sequence: TGTGCCACCCTCCCGGGACTAGCGAATAATGAGCAGTTCTTC.